One and the same sample provided the 23 T cell receptor beta chains below, sequenced in a study of blood T cell repertoires in COVID-19. Method: immunoSEQ multiplex PCR; TCRdb's copy keeps in-frame clones and lacks some. The sample has about 280,000 clones, about 82% seen once; the top ten hold roughly 5%. Source material: peripheral blood. The source of these receptors is a man aged 50-60 years with active or convalescent COVID-19.

This clone was detected a few times. J is TRBJ1-5 and V is TRBV19; D remains unclear. Germline CDR1 LNHDA, CDR2 SQIVND (reference sequence). CDR3 length: 14 residues. V lost 5 bases, J lost 7 bases, and 15 bases lay in between. The CDR3 bases are TGTGCCAGTAGTGCCCTGTTCGGTAACCAGCCCCAGCATTTT. Translation gives CASSALFGNQPQHF.

The rearrangement links TRBV5-1 to TRBJ2-1; no firm D call. The germline V gene has CDR1 SGHRS and CDR2 YFSETQ. The CDR3 spans 14 residues. The V end was cut by 10 bases, the J end by 4 bases, with 18 bases between. The CDR3 here is CASRGAGPYNEQFF. CDR3 DNA: TGCGCCTCACGTGGCGCAGGTCCATACAATGAGCAGTTCTTC.

The CDR3 DNA follows: TGTGCCAGCAGCGTAGGGGACAGGGGGCAAGAGACCCAGTACTTC. This translates into CASSVGDRGQETQYF. V usage is TRBV9 and J usage is TRBJ2-5; 11 positions agree with TRBD1. The V and J ends lost 0 bases and 2 bases, in that order; junction bases with no gene match: 0. Germline V CDR1 and CDR2: SGDLS, YYNGEE. The CDR3 sequence is 15 residues long.

The DNA for the CDR3 is TGTGCCACCAGTGGCATTCGGGAGACCCAGTACTTC. Amino acid sequence: CATSGIRETQYF. The chain has TRBV24-1 and TRBJ2-5; no clear D. Between the trimmed V and J ends, which lost 5 bases and 5 bases, there was a span of 8 bases. CDR1 is KGHDR and CDR2 is SFDVKD in the germline V gene. CDR3 length: 12 residues.

The CDR3 region has the DNA TGCGCCAGCAGTGCCTGGACTAGCAAACAAGAGACCCAGTACTTC. Its translation is CASSAWTSKQETQYF. The chain links TRBV5-1 to TRBJ2-5, with TRBD2 matching over 8 bases. The V gene end was trimmed by 5 bases and the J gene end by 2 bases; junction bases not matched to a gene: 8. The length of the CDR3 is 15 residues. Germline lookup yields CDR1 SGHRS and CDR2 YFSETQ.

This clone was seen a handful of times. V gene TRBV19 combines with J gene TRBJ2-5; 12 bases map to TRBD2. V lost 3 bases to trimming and J lost 4 bases; unmatched junction nucleotides: 12. This CDR3 has 18 amino acids. Germline V gene lookup returns CDR1 LNHDA and CDR2 SQIVND (reference sequence). The chain's CDR3 is CASSIWAGLAGRGETQYF. The CDR3 region has the DNA TGTGCCAGTAGTATTTGGGCTGGACTAGCGGGAAGGGGAGAGACCCAGTACTTC.

This clone was counted only a few times. The rearrangement links TRBV28 to TRBJ1-2; TRBD1 might be the D (6 bases). V was cut by 4 bases and J by 4 bases, with 19 bases left in between. CDR1 and CDR2 from the germline V gene are MDHEN and SYDVKM. The CDR3 has 16 amino acids. As DNA, the CDR3 is TGTGCCAGCAGTTCGCAATTACAGGGTGCAGGCTATGGCTACACCTTC. Translation gives CASSSQLQGAGYGYTF.

V is TRBV9 and J is TRBJ1-2, with TRBD1 matching 11 bases. CDR3 length equals 15 residues. Per germline, CDR1 SGDLS and CDR2 YYNGEE. Trimming cost V 4 bases and J 2 bases; bases outside gene matches: 4. The CDR3 here is CASSLGTGGNYGYTF. The CDR3, as DNA: TGTGCCAGCAGCCTCGGGACAGGGGGGAACTATGGCTACACCTTC. Looking up the rest from reference TRBV9 and TRBJ1-2 gives the full variable domain: DSGVTQTPKHLITATGQRVTLRCSPRSGDLSVYWYQQSLDQGLQFLIQYYNGEERAKGNILERFSAQQFPDLHSELNLSSLELGDSALYFCASSLGTGGNYGYTFGSGTRLTVV.

This sequence joins TRBV10-3 and TRBJ1-2; 8 nucleotides agree with TRBD1. This CDR3 has 16 residues. J gave up 3 bases and V 3 bases, and 9 bases lay outside the gene matches. CDR1 and CDR2 (germline): ENHRY, SYGVKD. CDR3 bases: TGTGCCATCAGTGACATCACCGGGACAGGCCACTATGGCTACACCTTC. Amino acids: CAISDITGTGHYGYTF.

This clone was seen a handful of times. The chain links TRBV7-9 to TRBJ2-3; 8 bases match TRBD1. The ends lost 5 bases at V and 4 bases at J; junction bases unmatched: 8. The germline gives CDR1 SEHNR, CDR2 FQNEAQ (reference sequence). The CDR3 is 15 residues long. CDR3 nucleotides: TGTGCCAGCAGCAAAACACAACAGGGGGCAGATACGCAGTATTTT. As protein: CASSKTQQGADTQYF.

The chain has TRBV5-5 and TRBJ1-5; D is undetermined. CDR3 length: 13 amino acids. Trimming left V 4 bases short and J 6 bases short, with 11 bases between. Germline V gene data show CDR1 as SGHKS and CDR2 as YYEKEE (reference sequence). The CDR3 region has the DNA TGTGCCAGCAGCCGAACGGAGATTCAGCCCCAGCATTTT. It codes for CASSRTEIQPQHF.

J is TRBJ2-1 and V is TRBV18, with unresolved D. Germline loops: CDR1 KGHSH, CDR2 LQKENI. The CDR3 consists of 15 residues. V was clipped by 3 bases and J by 7 bases, with 16 bases between them. CDR3 DNA: TGTGCCAGCTCACCGCGAGGAGACGCTGGGAATGAGCAGTTCTTC. This gives the protein CASSPRGDAGNEQFF.

The rearrangement links TRBV7-6 to TRBJ2-1, with 9 bases identical to TRBD2. Trimming took 2 bases from V and 5 from J; bases not matched to a gene: 4. From germline, CDR1 is SGHVS and CDR2 FNYEAQ. The CDR3 spans 15 residues. The CDR3 spells CASSLSASGNNEQFF. The CDR3 region has the DNA TGTGCCAGCAGCTTATCGGCTAGCGGGAACAATGAGCAGTTCTTC.

The chain uses TRBV12-3 or TRBV12-4 and TRBJ1-1, with D uncertain. The germline V and J ends were trimmed by 3 bases and 6 bases, with 5 bases remaining between them. This CDR3 has 11 residues. CDR3 in DNA: TGTGCCAGCAGTTTGGAGGCTGAAGCTTTCTTT. Translated: CASSLEAEAFF.

The chain couples TRBV7-2 to TRBJ2-7; 7 nucleotides line up with TRBD1. J gave up 2 bases and V 5 bases, and 3 bases lay outside the gene matches. This CDR3 is 13 amino acids long. Germline V gene sequence: CDR1 SGHTA, CDR2 FQGNSA. The CDR3 nucleotides read TGTGCCAGCAGCCTCCAGGGGGCCTACGAGCAGTACTTC. Translation gives CASSLQGAYEQYF.

The chain is built from TRBV30 and TRBJ2-5; 8 bases map to TRBD1. CDR1 is GTSNPN and CDR2 is SVGIG in the germline V gene (reference sequence). The CDR3 is 15 amino acids. J lost 4 bases, V lost 0 bases, and 7 bases had no gene match. The CDR3 loop reads CAWSVGGQGAETQYF. The CDR3 nucleotides read TGTGCCTGGAGTGTAGGTGGACAGGGAGCAGAGACCCAGTACTTC.

The chain recombines TRBV28 with TRBJ2-7; D may be TRBD2 (5 bases). Germline CDR1 and CDR2: MDHEN and SYDVKM. Trimming took off 5 bases at V and 7 bases at J, with 12 bases between the two ends. The CDR3 totals 12 residues. CDR3 protein: CASSLQRREQYF. CDR3 DNA sequence: TGTGCCAGCAGTCTCCAGCGGCGGGAGCAGTACTTC.

The chain is built from TRBV6-5 and TRBJ2-7; 8 nucleotides agree with TRBD2. Germline trimming cut 6 bases from V and 4 bases from J; bases unmatched to any gene: 8. The length of the CDR3 is 14 residues. Per the germline V gene, CDR1 is MNHEY and CDR2 is SVGAGI. CDR3 coding DNA: TGTGCCAGCAGCCAATTGGGCGGGAGGTACGAGCAGTACTTC. Translating it yields CASSQLGGRYEQYF.

The rearrangement joins TRBV10-3 to TRBJ1-4; TRBD1 matches at 9 bases. V was pared by 5 bases and J by 5 bases, with 3 bases of the junction left unmatched. In germline, CDR1 is ENHRY, CDR2 SYGVKD. The CDR3 runs 14 residues. In DNA, the CDR3 is TGTGCCATCAGTACAGGGGGCTGGAATGAAAAACTGTTTTTT. Amino acid sequence: CAISTGGWNEKLFF.

This chain joins TRBV7-2 and TRBJ2-1; 7 bases map to TRBD2. CDR1 SGHTA and CDR2 FQGNSA come from the germline V gene. V shed 3 bases, J shed 8 bases, and the junction held 7 bases outside the gene matches. The CDR3 spans 14 residues. The CDR3 protein is CASSLTGTMDEQFF. The DNA for the CDR3 is TGTGCCAGCAGCTTGACCGGGACTATGGATGAGCAGTTCTTC. Filled out from reference TRBV7-2 and TRBJ2-1, the complete variable domain reads GAGVSQSPSNKVTEKGKDVELRCDPISGHTALYWYRQSLGQGLEFLIYFQGNSAPDKSGLPSDRFSAERTGGSVSTLTIQRTQQEDSAVYLCASSLTGTMDEQFFGPGTRLTVL.

This clone has a single count. An end of the junction differs from the germline gene, which may be a read error. The V call is TRBV29-1, the J call TRBJ1-1; D not certain. The CDR3 consists of 14 residues. Germline V CDR1 and CDR2: SQVTM, ANQGSEA. CDR3 coding DNA: TGCAGCGTTCTGGACTCGGTGGTGAAGACTGAAGCTTTCTTT. Protein: CSVLDSVVKTEAFF.

Only a few counts were recorded for this clone. V usage is TRBV7-8 and J usage is TRBJ1-1; the D is unclear. Germline-derived CDR1 and CDR2 are SGHVS and FQNEAQ. The length of the CDR3 is 16 residues. Deletions cut 5 bases from V and 4 bases from J, with 20 bases between. The chain's CDR3 is CASSPRERRESTEAFF. The CDR3 nucleotides are TGTGCCAGCAGCCCTAGAGAAAGGAGGGAGAGCACTGAAGCTTTCTTT.

The chain employs TRBV30 and TRBJ1-2; no clear D gene. Trimming pared 4 bases from V and 4 bases from J, leaving 13 bases between. This CDR3 has 13 residues. CDR1 is GTSNPN, CDR2 SVGIG, per germline (reference sequence). For the CDR3, the DNA is TGTGCCTGGACTCTTGGGCGCAGCTATGGCTACACCTTC. Translated, it gives CAWTLGRSYGYTF. Full variable domain (remainder filled in from reference TRBV30 and TRBJ1-2): SQTIHQWPATLVQPVGSPLSLECTVEGTSNPNLYWYRQAAGRGLQLLFYSVGIGQISSEVPQNLSASRPQDRQFILSSKKLLLSDSGFYLCAWTLGRSYGYTFGSGTRLTVV.